A selection of T cell receptor beta chains follows, all from one sample in a study of T cells in Graves' hyperthyroidism and ophthalmopathy. Each CDR3 protein is one row after TCRdb ran MiXCR on the multiplex PCR reads. In the table there are fewer than 400,000 distinct CDR3 sequences, around a sixth of which are singletons. Sequencing was carried out using blood. Receptor source: a woman aged 18-29 years with Graves' hyperthyroidism that later progressed to Graves' ophthalmopathy. Each CDR3 is given with its conserved first and last residue. The D gene is left open where the match is weak. Only some rows state a clone size, as once, few, many or a class for expanded clones.

abundance: many; j_gene: TRBJ2-5; d_gene: .; v_gene: TRBV20-1; CDR3aa: CSARKFQETQYF; CDR3nt: TGCAGTGCTAGGAAGTTCCAAGAGACCCAGTACTTC
abundance: many; j_gene: TRBJ2-5; d_gene: TRBD2; v_gene: TRBV11-2; CDR3aa: CASGASGRPQETQYF; CDR3nt: TGTGCCAGCGGGGCTAGCGGGAGACCCCAAGAGACCCAGTACTTC
abundance: once; j_gene: TRBJ1-1; d_gene: TRBD1; v_gene: TRBV6-2/TRBV6-3; CDR3aa: CASSRDRDGTEAFF; CDR3nt: TGTGCCAGCAGCAGGGACAGGGATGGCACTGAAGCTTTCTTT
abundance: .; j_gene: TRBJ2-1; d_gene: .; v_gene: TRBV7-9; CDR3aa: CASSIHNEQFF; CDR3nt: TGTGCCAGCAGCATACACAATGAGCAGTTCTTC
abundance: few; j_gene: TRBJ2-1; d_gene: .; v_gene: TRBV5-4; CDR3aa: CASRPSGTHNEQFF; CDR3nt: TGTGCCAGCAGACCCTCCGGGACCCACAATGAGCAGTTCTTC
abundance: .; j_gene: TRBJ1-1; d_gene: TRBD1; v_gene: TRBV19; CDR3aa: CASNPQGRNTEAFF; CDR3nt: TGTGCCAGTAATCCACAGGGGAGGAACACTGAAGCTTTCTTT
abundance: few; j_gene: TRBJ2-1; d_gene: TRBD2; v_gene: TRBV24-1; CDR3aa: CATSEGLAGHNEQFF; CDR3nt: TGTGCCACCAGTGAGGGACTAGCGGGACACAATGAGCAGTTCTTC
abundance: many; j_gene: TRBJ2-1; d_gene: .; v_gene: TRBV12-3/TRBV12-4; CDR3aa: CASSSEGFVGSEQFF; CDR3nt: TGTGCCAGCAGCTCAGAGGGTTTCGTCGGTAGTGAGCAGTTCTTC
abundance: many; j_gene: TRBJ2-1; d_gene: .; v_gene: TRBV27; CDR3aa: CASSPPSYNEQFF; CDR3nt: TGTGCCAGCAGTCCGCCCTCCTACAATGAGCAGTTCTTC
abundance: few; j_gene: TRBJ1-2; d_gene: TRBD1; v_gene: TRBV20-1; CDR3aa: CSARNPPSGTGDGYTF; CDR3nt: TGCAGTGCTAGAAATCCGCCCAGCGGGACAGGGGATGGCTACACCTTC
abundance: .; j_gene: TRBJ2-5; d_gene: .; v_gene: TRBV6-1; CDR3aa: CASTNRPSPTGETQYF; CDR3nt: TGTGCCAGCACGAACCGGCCATCACCGACGGGAGAGACCCAGTACTTC
abundance: many; j_gene: TRBJ2-3; d_gene: .; v_gene: TRBV30; CDR3aa: CAWSVGHSNTDTQYF; CDR3nt: TGTGCCTGGAGTGTTGGACACTCCAACACAGATACGCAGTATTTT
abundance: .; j_gene: TRBJ2-7; d_gene: .; v_gene: TRBV4-1; CDR3aa: CASSQGGLLPPYEQYF; CDR3nt: TGCGCCAGCAGCCAAGGGGGACTTTTACCTCCCTACGAGCAGTACTTC
abundance: .; j_gene: TRBJ2-1; d_gene: .; v_gene: TRBV30; CDR3aa: CAWSVQANEQFF; CDR3nt: TGTGCCTGGAGTGTCCAGGCAAATGAGCAGTTCTTC
abundance: .; j_gene: TRBJ1-2; d_gene: .; v_gene: TRBV13; CDR3aa: CASGWDYGYTF; CDR3nt: TGTGCCAGCGGCTGGGACTATGGCTACACCTTC
abundance: many; j_gene: TRBJ2-2; d_gene: TRBD1; v_gene: TRBV5-1; CDR3aa: CASSWGEQGFRELFF; CDR3nt: TGCGCCAGCAGCTGGGGTGAACAGGGGTTCCGGGAGCTGTTTTTT
abundance: .; j_gene: TRBJ2-1; d_gene: .; v_gene: TRBV20-1; CDR3aa: CSASGMSSYNEQFF; CDR3nt: TGCAGTGCTAGCGGGATGAGCTCCTACAATGAGCAGTTCTTC
abundance: .; j_gene: TRBJ2-7; d_gene: .; v_gene: TRBV30; CDR3aa: CAWRSQGFSYEQYF; CDR3nt: TGTGCCTGGAGGTCACAGGGCTTTTCCTACGAGCAGTACTTC
abundance: .; j_gene: TRBJ2-3; d_gene: TRBD2; v_gene: TRBV19; CDR3aa: CASAPGTSGRSTDTQYF; CDR3nt: TGTGCCTCGGCCCCTGGGACTAGCGGGAGGAGCACAGATACGCAGTATTTT